The present T cell receptor beta chain was sequenced within a study of STAT5B mutations in CD4+ large granular lymphocyte leukemia. General study results and limits: CD4-sorted patient repertoires seemed more clonal than healthy CD4+ repertoires.

Clones were sequenced by immunoSEQ multiplex PCR, and TCRdb holds only the in-frame ones, with some missing. The sample contains 35,000 or so clones, nearly 90% of which appear only once. In regard to this clone: No antigen is known for it.

The CDR3 covers 15 residues. The V gene lost 4 bases and the J gene lost 0 bases, with 10 bases spanning the gap. Germline-derived CDR1 and CDR2 are LNHDA and SQIVND (reference sequence). The V and J genes are TRBV19 and TRBJ2-1; a weak D match, TRBD2 (6 bases). The sample consisted of CD4+ T cells from blood buffy coats. The TCR originated in a human donor in good health. CDR3 nucleotide sequence: TGTGCCAGTAGTACGGGACTGGGCTCCTACAATGAGCAGTTCTTC. It translates to CASSTGLGSYNEQFF.